This entry is about one TCR beta chain. The data stem from a study of blood T cell repertoires in COVID-19. In the study overall: The United States, Italy and Spain were the sources of the acute and convalescent COVID-19 samples.

The germline V gene has CDR1 SEHNR and CDR2 FQNEAQ (reference sequence). The CDR3 length is 15 residues. The germline V and J ends were trimmed by 1 base and 4 bases, with 10 bases remaining between them. During active infection, Seattle patients enrolled and were then monitored through disease. Per the original methods: Reference gene primer amplification in the assay estimated nucleated cell counts. Some clones are missing from TCRdb's copy, which holds only in-frame ones; the method was immunoSEQ multiplex PCR. V, J and clone size were drawn from that table, and D and trimming were deduced from the DNA. This sample has around 60,000 clones; approximately 77% occur once, and the top ten carry approximately 4.8%.

The chain joins TRBV7-9 to TRBJ1-4; tentative D call: TRBD1 (6 bases). The source of this sequence is a woman aged 70 to 79 with COVID-19, enrolled during active disease. The sequencing input was peripheral blood. The CDR3 DNA reads TGTGCCAGCAGCTTAGGGAGGACAGTTAATGAAAAACTGTTTTTT. This sequence encodes CASSLGRTVNEKLFF. The variable domain in full, completed from reference TRBV7-9 and TRBJ1-4, reads DTGVSQNPRHKITKRGQNVTFRCDPISEHNRLYWYRQTLGQGPEFLTYFQNEAQLEKSRLLSDRFSAERPKGSFSTLEIQRTEQGDSAMYLCASSLGRTVNEKLFFGSGTQLSVL.